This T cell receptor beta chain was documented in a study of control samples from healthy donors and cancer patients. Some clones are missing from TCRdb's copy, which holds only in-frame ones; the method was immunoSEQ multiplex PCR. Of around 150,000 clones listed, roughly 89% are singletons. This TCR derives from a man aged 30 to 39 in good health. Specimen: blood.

The CDR3 bases are TGTGCCAGCAGCCACCCGGGGGACGACTATGGCTACACCTTC. Amino acids: CASSHPGDDYGYTF. The chain has TRBV6-6 and TRBJ1-2; a weak D match, TRBD1 (5 bases). The V gene lost 6 bases and the J gene lost 3 bases, with 14 bases spanning the gap. This CDR3 spans 14 amino acids. Germline V CDR1 and CDR2: MNHNY, SVGAGI (reference sequence).